This record looks at one TCR beta chain sequence and its context. What it binds is not known. The data originate from a study of a mutant IDH1 vaccine in newly diagnosed glioma. On the study more broadly: Treatment recipients were roughly 62% male and 37.5% female, and their mean age was approximately 43 years.

The V gene end was trimmed by 5 bases and the J gene end by 2 bases; junction bases not matched to a gene: 5. The CDR3 is made up of 16 amino acids. Germline V lookup: CDR1 MNHEY, CDR2 SMNVEV (reference sequence). Time point of the sample: week 35, safety follow-up. With topical imiquimod, each dose of the vaccine consisted of 300 ug of mutant IDH1 20-mer peptide. Clones were sequenced by immunoSEQ multiplex PCR, and TCRdb holds only the in-frame ones, with some missing. The sample lists some 71,000 clones; around nine tenths were seen once. The receptor comes from a man aged 25-45 years with glioma. The sample was PBMCs, taken from a glioma patient whose treatment included an IDH1 peptide vaccine. The chain couples TRBV27 to TRBJ2-3; TRBD2 matches at 12 bases. This CDR3 reads CASSPGLAGYTDTQYF. The CDR3 DNA reads as TGTGCCAGCAGTCCTGGACTAGCGGGGTACACAGATACGCAGTATTTT.